This T cell receptor beta chain was found in a study of T cells in Graves' hyperthyroidism and ophthalmopathy. Whole-study results and caveats: The model predicted ophthalmopathy a median around 6 months before onset.

Template material for amplifying TCR beta CDR3 regions consisted of RNA transcripts. First-round RT-PCR targeting the TCR CDR3 was performed with the HTBI primer set. MiXCR, run by TCRdb on the multiplex PCR reads, gives a single entry per CDR3 protein. The sample has some 350,000 distinct CDR3 sequences; 12% to 15% are singletons. From germline, CDR1 is MGHDK and CDR2 SYGVNS. The CDR3 covers 16 residues. J was trimmed by 5 bases and V by 4 bases; bases with no gene match: 12. A word on this clonotype: Its antigen remains unknown.

This sequence joins TRBV25-1 and TRBJ2-5; 8 bases are a match to TRBD2. What was sequenced was blood. This receptor was obtained from a woman in her forties with Graves' ophthalmopathy. CDR3 protein: CASSAGGLAGGETQYF. The CDR3, as DNA: TGTGCCAGCAGTGCTGGGGGGCTAGCGGGCGGGGAGACCCAGTACTTC.